The clone carrying this TCR beta chain occurred once. This sample is drawn from a study of yellow fever vaccine responses in identical twins. Via MiXCR, TCRdb re-called the RT-PCR reads, giving one row per CDR3 protein. Among thousands of distinct CDR3 sequences, about three quarters were seen once, and the ten largest hold about 2.8%. The CDR3 covers 12 residues. V was shortened by 1 base and J by 5 bases, with 8 bases between the two germline ends. In germline, CDR1 is SQVTM, CDR2 ANQGSEA. The sequence was collected from a woman aged 18-29 years who received the yellow fever vaccine. V usage is TRBV29-1 and J usage is TRBJ1-2; D not certain. Sample: T cells from blood (PBMCs), unsorted or a sorted subset (not recorded which), taken before or after yellow fever vaccination (not recorded which). The CDR3 is CSVEGIYYGYTF. The CDR3 nucleotides are TGCAGCGTTGAAGGGATTTATTATGGCTACACCTTC.